The clone carrying this TCR beta chain came up many times. This sample is part of a study of Graves' ophthalmopathy and Graves' hyperthyroidism. CDR3 length: 14 residues. V dropped 3 bases and J dropped 0; count of bases not matched to a gene: 5. Germline V CDR1 and CDR2: DFQATT, SNEGSKA (reference sequence). Amplifying from RNA transcripts, the study obtained TCR beta CDR3 regions. HTBI primers were employed in first-round RT-PCR, then a second-round multiplex PCR followed. From the multiplex PCR reads, TCRdb called clonotypes with MiXCR, one entry per CDR3 protein. This sample carries over a million distinct CDR3 sequences, about 40% of them seen once, and the ten largest clones take 11%.

This clonotype was obtained from an adult man with Graves' hyperthyroidism. The sequencing sample was made of peripheral blood or thyroid tissue (not recorded which). The genes are TRBV20-1 and TRBJ2-7; 7 bases are a match to TRBD2. This chain's CDR3 is CSARRASGSYEQYF. In DNA form, the CDR3 reads TGCAGTGCTAGGCGTGCTAGCGGCTCCTACGAGCAGTACTTC.